This entry lists 28 T cell receptor beta chains sequenced from one sample in a study of blood T cell repertoires in COVID-19. TCRdb keeps only in-frame clones here, not all; method: immunoSEQ multiplex PCR. The data contain roughly 310,000 clones, 88% of them singletons. The sequencing sample was made of peripheral blood. These receptors originate from a woman aged 45-60 years with active or convalescent COVID-19.

This clone was seen just once. The V and J genes are TRBV3-1 (or the pseudogene TRBV3-2) and TRBJ2-5; D might be TRBD2 (7 bases). V shed 2 bases and J shed 5 bases, with 18 bases lying between them. Germline V gene sequence: CDR1 LGHDT, CDR2 YNNKEL (reference sequence). The CDR3 is made up of 16 amino acids. CDR3 protein: CASSQLQRGAGETQYF. DNA for the CDR3: TGTGCCAGCAGCCAACTCCAACGGGGGGCCGGGGAGACCCAGTACTTC.

The chain combines TRBV20-1 with TRBJ2-7, with TRBD1 matching 9 bases. The CDR3 loop spans 11 amino acids. Germline V lookup: CDR1 DFQATT, CDR2 SNEGSKA (reference sequence). Trimming took 7 bases from V and 6 from J; bases not matched to a gene: 4. The CDR3: CSVDRGGEQYF. The CDR3 DNA sequence: TGCAGTGTGGACAGGGGAGGCGAGCAGTACTTC.

The sample holds one count of this clone. One junction end disagrees with the germline gene, perhaps due to a read error. The genes are TRBV18 and TRBJ1-4; D is undetermined. Germline assignment: CDR1 KGHSH and CDR2 LQKENI. The CDR3 has 15 residues. The CDR3 DNA sequence: TGTGCCAGCTCACCCCTGGGTGGGCCAAATGAAAACCTGTTTTTT. Its protein is CASSPLGGPNENLFF.

The chain joins TRBV7-9 to TRBJ1-3; 9 bases are a match to TRBD1. Germline loops: CDR1 SEHNR, CDR2 FQNEAQ (reference sequence). This CDR3 has 14 amino acids. With 4 bases clipped from V and 4 bases from J, the junction kept 2 bases outside the gene matches. The CDR3 DNA is TGTGCCAGCAGCTCTGGACAGGGGGGAAACACCATATATTTT. Translated, it gives CASSSGQGGNTIYF.

The rearrangement links TRBV12-3 or TRBV12-4 to TRBJ1-3; D unresolved. The CDR3 spans 13 residues. The V end lost 7 bases, the J end lost 4 bases, and 11 bases lay between the germline ends. DNA for the CDR3: TGTGCCAGCACCCCGACAAGGGGAAACACCATATATTTT. It yields the protein CASTPTRGNTIYF.

V and J are TRBV7-8 and TRBJ1-4, with a tentative D call TRBD1 (5 bases). Germline loops: CDR1 SGHVS, CDR2 FQNEAQ. The CDR3 is 15 residues long. Trimming pared 3 bases from V and 6 bases from J, leaving 14 bases between. Written as DNA, the CDR3 is TGTGCCAGCAGCTTCCGCACAGGAGAGTATGAAAAACTGTTTTTT. It translates to CASSFRTGEYEKLFF. Together with reference TRBV7-8 and TRBJ1-4, the CDR3 gives the full variable domain: GAGVSQSPRYKVAKRGQDVALRCDPISGHVSLFWYQQALGQGPEFLTYFQNEAQLDKSGLPSDRFFAERPEGSVSTLKIQRTQQEDSAVYLCASSFRTGEYEKLFFGSGTQLSVL.

This chain connects TRBV9 to TRBJ2-1, with TRBD1 matching over 9 bases. This CDR3 has 15 residues. The V segment lost 3 bases and the J segment 9 bases; nucleotides outside the gene matches: 10. Germline CDR1 is SGDLS and CDR2 is YYNGEE. Here the CDR3 reads CASSDRDRAFSEQFF. CDR3 nucleotides: TGTGCCAGCAGCGACCGGGACAGGGCTTTTAGTGAGCAGTTCTTC. Filled out from reference TRBV9 and TRBJ2-1, the complete variable domain reads DSGVTQTPKHLITATGQRVTLRCSPRSGDLSVYWYQQSLDQGLQFLIQYYNGEERAKGNILERFSAQQFPDLHSELNLSSLELGDSALYFCASSDRDRAFSEQFFGPGTRLTVL.

The V and J genes are TRBV27 and TRBJ1-5; 9 nucleotides line up with TRBD1. The germline V gene has CDR1 MNHEY and CDR2 SMNVEV (reference sequence). The V and J ends lost 4 bases and 7 bases, in that order; junction bases with no gene match: 8. The CDR3 extends over 15 amino acids. CDR3 nucleotide sequence: TGTGCCAGCAGTTCCCTCGGGACAGGGTCACAGCCCCAGCATTTT. It specifies CASSSLGTGSQPQHF.

The chain links TRBV15 to TRBJ2-1; TRBD2 matches 14 bases. V was pared by 0 bases and J by 10 bases, with 5 bases of the junction left unmatched. The length of the CDR3 is 16 residues. Germline CDR1 reads LNHNV; CDR2 reads YYDKDF (reference sequence). In DNA form, the CDR3 reads TGTGCCACCAGCAGAGACGGGACTAGCGGGAGCGGCGAGCAGTTCTTC. It specifies CATSRDGTSGSGEQFF.

The chain has TRBV7-2 and TRBJ2-7; TRBD2 matches at 11 bases. After removal of 6 bases from V and 0 bases from J, the junction contained 7 bases not matched to a gene. The CDR3 runs to 16 residues. The V gene's germline CDR1 is SGHTA and CDR2 FQGNSA. CDR3 in amino acids: CASRGASGGSSYEQYF. CDR3 DNA sequence: TGTGCCAGCAGGGGTGCTAGCGGGGGGAGCTCCTACGAGCAGTACTTC.

The count of this clone is one. The chain carries TRBV7-9 and TRBJ1-2; 11 bases align to TRBD1. Germline V gene lookup returns CDR1 SEHNR and CDR2 FQNEAQ (reference sequence). This CDR3 is 14 amino acids long. The ends lost 6 bases at V and 7 bases at J; junction bases unmatched: 7. The CDR3 here is CASRPGQGEGGYTF. The DNA for the CDR3 is TGTGCCAGCAGACCGGGACAGGGGGAAGGTGGCTACACCTTC.

The chain combines TRBV2 with TRBJ2-7; TRBD1 aligns across 7 bases. Trimming removed 6 bases from V and 0 bases from J; junction bases left unmatched: 8. CDR1 and CDR2 (germline): SNHLY, FYNNEI. This CDR3 has 15 amino acids. In DNA form, the CDR3 reads TGTGCCAGCAGCCGAGAAAGGACAGGCTCCTACGAGCAGTACTTC. Its translation: CASSRERTGSYEQYF.

The J gene is TRBJ2-5, the V gene TRBV30; 7 nucleotides line up with TRBD2. The V gene end was trimmed by 4 bases and the J gene end by 3 bases; junction bases not matched to a gene: 5. Per the germline V gene, CDR1 is GTSNPN and CDR2 is SVGIG (reference sequence). The CDR3 covers 13 residues. The CDR3 DNA sequence: TGTGCCTGGACCCCCGGGACTAAAGAGACCCAGTACTTC. This sequence encodes CAWTPGTKETQYF.

This chain uses TRBV6-5 with TRBJ2-3, with 12 bases matching TRBD2. V was clipped by 4 bases and J by 8 bases; unmatched bases: 7. The germline V gene has CDR1 MNHEY and CDR2 SVGAGI. This CDR3 has 15 amino acids. CDR3 sequence (DNA): TGTGCCAGCAGTTCGACTAGCGGGAGAGTGGGTACGCAGTATTTT. Translation: CASSSTSGRVGTQYF.

The CDR3: CAISEGWTGYNEQFF. The CDR3 bases are TGTGCCATCAGTGAGGGGTGGACAGGGTACAATGAGCAGTTCTTC. V gene TRBV10-3 combines with J gene TRBJ2-1, with 8 bases aligning to TRBD1. This CDR3 comprises 15 residues. Trimming at V came to 2 bases and at J to 4 bases, leaving 4 bases not matched to a gene. Germline V gene data show CDR1 as ENHRY and CDR2 as SYGVKD.

The chain is built from TRBV28 and TRBJ2-5; 8 nucleotides match TRBD1. J lost 3 bases, V lost 4 bases, and 4 bases had no gene match. The germline CDR1 and CDR2 sequences are MDHEN and SYDVKM. The CDR3 sequence is 14 residues long. CDR3 loop: CASSWDRRKETQYF. In DNA form, the CDR3 reads TGTGCCAGCAGTTGGGACAGGCGTAAAGAGACCCAGTACTTC.

The V call is TRBV5-5, the J call TRBJ1-5; possibly TRBD1 for D (5 bases). The CDR3 loop spans 16 amino acids. V gave up 1 base and J gave up 0 bases, with 11 bases separating them. CDR1 SGHKS and CDR2 YYEKEE come from the germline V gene (reference sequence). In DNA form, the CDR3 reads TGTGCCAGCAGCTTGTCACCGACAGTTAGCAATCAGCCCCAGCATTTT. This codes for CASSLSPTVSNQPQHF.

The genes are TRBV11-2 and TRBJ2-3; tentative D call: TRBD1 (6 bases). CDR3 size: 11 residues. Germline loops: CDR1 SGHAT, CDR2 FQNNGV. Trimming pared 5 bases from V and 8 bases from J, leaving 8 bases between. In DNA form, the CDR3 reads TGTGCCAGCAGCGAAGGGGGTACGCAGTATTTT. As protein: CASSEGGTQYF.

This clone came up once. The V call is TRBV4-2, the J call TRBJ2-5; 9 bases line up with TRBD2. The junction had 17 bases not matched to a gene; V was cut back by 0 bases and J by 3 bases. The CDR3 covers 20 residues. In germline, CDR1 is LGHNA, CDR2 YNFKEQ. The CDR3 sequence is CASSQEVLAGTRKPKETQYF. In nucleotides, the CDR3 is TGTGCCAGCAGCCAAGAAGTCCTAGCGGGGACTCGAAAACCCAAAGAGACCCAGTACTTC.

This clone was detected only once. The chain employs TRBV28 and TRBJ2-7, with D tentatively TRBD1 (6 bases). This CDR3 region has 11 residues. V shed 3 bases and J shed 6 bases, with 6 bases lying between them. Germline lookup yields CDR1 MDHEN and CDR2 SYDVKM. This CDR3 reads CASSFRGEQYF. CDR3 DNA sequence: TGTGCCAGCAGTTTCAGGGGCGAGCAGTACTTC.

The chain carries TRBV5-5 and TRBJ2-7, with 11 positions matching TRBD2. This CDR3 comprises 14 residues. Germline V gene lookup returns CDR1 SGHKS and CDR2 YYEKEE (reference sequence). V lost 3 bases and J lost 3; bases outside the gene matches: 2. CDR3 bases: TGTGCCAGCAGCTGGGGACTAGCGGACTACGAGCAGTACTTC. Its translation is CASSWGLADYEQYF.

The chain recombines TRBV3-1 (or the pseudogene TRBV3-2) with TRBJ1-2; D remains ambiguous. This CDR3 is 16 amino acids long. Trimming removed 4 bases from V and 3 bases from J, with 18 bases in between. The V gene's germline CDR1 is LGHDT and CDR2 YNNKEL (reference sequence). Here the CDR3 reads CASSLSLREVDYGYTF. DNA of the CDR3: TGTGCCAGCAGCCTATCCTTAAGGGAGGTAGACTATGGCTACACCTTC.

The rearrangement links TRBV7-3 to TRBJ2-2, with D possibly TRBD1 on 5 matching bases. The germline V and J ends were trimmed by 6 bases and 2 bases, with 13 bases remaining between them. CDR1 SGHTA and CDR2 FQGTGA come from the germline V gene. The CDR3 is 15 amino acids. The CDR3 here is CASSSRGTNTGELFF. The CDR3 DNA follows: TGTGCCAGCAGTTCAAGGGGAACCAACACCGGGGAGCTGTTTTTT.

CDR3 in amino acids: CASSLQGADTQYF. CDR3 nucleotides: TGTGCCAGCAGTTTACAGGGCGCGGATACGCAGTATTTT. The chain couples TRBV28 to TRBJ2-3; perhaps TRBD1 as D (5 bases). The CDR3 loop spans 13 amino acids. The germline gives CDR1 MDHEN, CDR2 SYDVKM. V shed 2 bases and J shed 6 bases, with 9 bases lying between them.

The CDR3 loop is CASSLLQGVTEAFF. Here the CDR3 DNA reads TGTGCCAGCAGTTTATTGCAGGGTGTCACTGAAGCTTTCTTT. The J gene is TRBJ1-1, the V gene TRBV27, with TRBD1 as a possible D gene (5 bases). The CDR3 runs 14 residues. Per germline, CDR1 MNHEY and CDR2 SMNVEV (reference sequence). Trimming pared 1 base from V and 4 bases from J, leaving 10 bases between.

V usage is TRBV28 and J usage is TRBJ1-5; a weak D match, TRBD1 (6 bases). The ends were cut back, 5 bases at V and 1 base at J, with 15 bases in the middle. The germline CDR1 and CDR2 sequences are MDHEN and SYDVKM. The CDR3 is 16 residues long. The CDR3 DNA follows: TGTGCCAGCAGTCCCTACAGGGATCCAAGCAATCAGCCCCAGCATTTT. This translates into CASSPYRDPSNQPQHF.

The chain is built from TRBV9 and TRBJ1-1; 7 bases match TRBD1. Germline values: CDR1 SGDLS, CDR2 YYNGEE. The CDR3 runs to 14 residues. V lost 5 bases to trimming and J lost 0 bases; unmatched junction nucleotides: 4. CDR3 region: CASSKTGLNTEAFF. The DNA for the CDR3 is TGTGCCAGCAGTAAGACAGGGTTGAACACTGAAGCTTTCTTT.

The chain combines TRBV5-1 with TRBJ1-1; 10 bases agree with TRBD1. The trim removed 4 bases at V and 5 bases at J, leaving 23 bases unmatched. This CDR3 is built from 20 residues. The V gene's germline CDR1 is SGHRS and CDR2 YFSETQ. DNA of the CDR3: TGCGCCAGCAGCCCACAGCCGGGACAGGGGCTAATGGAAACGGGGACTGAAGCTTTCTTT. Translation: CASSPQPGQGLMETGTEAFF. Full variable domain (missing parts from reference TRBV5-1 and TRBJ1-1): KAGVTQTPRYLIKTRGQQVTLSCSPISGHRSVSWYQQTPGQGLQFLFEYFSETQRNKGNFPGRFSGRQFSNSRSEMNVSTLELGDSALYLCASSPQPGQGLMETGTEAFFGQGTRLTVV.